This paragraph reports one TCR beta chain. CDR1 and CDR2 (germline): MDHEN, SYDVKM. The J segment lost 5 bases and the V segment lost 1 base, leaving 8 bases of the junction unmatched. The CDR3 consists of 17 residues. This sample stems from a study of blood T cell repertoires in COVID-19. In the study overall: Nucleic acid was either cDNA or gDNA, and it came from T cells, B-cell-depleted T cells, or PBMCs.

Some clones are missing from TCRdb's copy, which holds only in-frame ones; the method was immunoSEQ multiplex PCR. Counted here are some 210,000 clones, 84% occurring once; the ten biggest clones make up around 5.5%. Sequencing was carried out using peripheral blood. The TCR was taken from a woman in her sixties or seventies with active or convalescent COVID-19. The chain recombines TRBV28 with TRBJ2-1; 10 nucleotides match TRBD2. The CDR3 reads CASSLFPSGSIHNEQFF. In nucleotides, the CDR3 is TGTGCCAGCAGTTTATTCCCTAGCGGGAGTATCCACAATGAGCAGTTCTTC.